This T cell receptor beta chain stems from a study of blood T cell repertoires in COVID-19. Looking at the study overall: Collection of acute and convalescent COVID-19 samples took place in the United States, Italy and Spain.

The assay was immunoSEQ multiplex PCR, and TCRdb's table has in-frame clones only and misses some. The sample gives around 130,000 clones, approximately 80% of which show up once; 1.6% is in the top ten. Participant age was about 18 to 89 years, and participants resided in fewer than 25 US areas. Exposed participants came across a COVID-19 case within 2 weeks before study entry. Trimming removed 3 bases from V and 4 bases from J; junction bases left unmatched: 7. Germline loops: CDR1 GTSNPN, CDR2 SVGIG (reference sequence). The CDR3 is made up of 14 amino acids. Source material: PBMCs or T cells enriched from blood (not recorded which). The receptor was derived from a woman aged 18-35 years who had been exposed to COVID-19. J is TRBJ2-7 and V is TRBV30, with 9 positions matching TRBD2. The CDR3 loop reads CAWSEGTSRYEQYF. CDR3 in DNA: TGTGCCTGGAGCGAAGGGACTAGCAGATACGAGCAGTACTTC.